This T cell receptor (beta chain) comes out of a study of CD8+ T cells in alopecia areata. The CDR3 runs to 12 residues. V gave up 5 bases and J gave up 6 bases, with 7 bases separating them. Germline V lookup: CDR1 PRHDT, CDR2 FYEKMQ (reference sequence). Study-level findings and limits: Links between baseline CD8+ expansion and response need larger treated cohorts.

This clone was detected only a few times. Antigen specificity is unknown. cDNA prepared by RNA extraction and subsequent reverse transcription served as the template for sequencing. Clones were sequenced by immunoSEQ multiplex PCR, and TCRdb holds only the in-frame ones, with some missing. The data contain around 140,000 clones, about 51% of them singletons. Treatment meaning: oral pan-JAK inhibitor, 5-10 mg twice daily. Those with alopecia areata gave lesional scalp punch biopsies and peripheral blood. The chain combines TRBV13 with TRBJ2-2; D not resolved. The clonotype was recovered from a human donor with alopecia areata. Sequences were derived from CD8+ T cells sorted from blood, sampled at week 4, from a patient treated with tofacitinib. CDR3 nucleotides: TGTGCCAGCAGCCCTGCGGCCGGGGAGCTGTTTTTT. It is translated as CASSPAAGELFF.